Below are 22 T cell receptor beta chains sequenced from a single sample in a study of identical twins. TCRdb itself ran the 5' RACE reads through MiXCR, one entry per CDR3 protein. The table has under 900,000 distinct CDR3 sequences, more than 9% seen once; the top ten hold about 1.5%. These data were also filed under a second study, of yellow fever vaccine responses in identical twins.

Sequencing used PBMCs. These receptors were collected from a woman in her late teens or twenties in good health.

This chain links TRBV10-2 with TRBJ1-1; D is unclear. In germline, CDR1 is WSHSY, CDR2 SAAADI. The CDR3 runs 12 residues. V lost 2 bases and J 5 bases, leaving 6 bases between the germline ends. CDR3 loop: CASSELWTEAFF. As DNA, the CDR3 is TGCGCCAGCAGTGAGCTGTGGACTGAAGCTTTCTTT.

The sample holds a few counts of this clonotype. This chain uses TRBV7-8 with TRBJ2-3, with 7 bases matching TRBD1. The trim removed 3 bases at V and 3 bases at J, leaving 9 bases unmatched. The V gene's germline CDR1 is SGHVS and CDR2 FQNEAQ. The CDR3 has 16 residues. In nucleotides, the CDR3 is TGTGCCAGCAGCTTTTTACAGGGGATTGTGACAGATACGCAGTATTTT. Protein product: CASSFLQGIVTDTQYF.

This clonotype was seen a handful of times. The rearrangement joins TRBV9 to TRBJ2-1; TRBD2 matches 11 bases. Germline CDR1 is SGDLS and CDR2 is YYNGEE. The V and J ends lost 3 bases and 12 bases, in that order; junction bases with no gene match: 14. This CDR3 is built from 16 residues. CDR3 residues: CASSAEGLAGGVRQFF. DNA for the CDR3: TGTGCCAGCAGCGCGGAAGGGCTAGCGGGAGGAGTTCGGCAGTTCTTC.

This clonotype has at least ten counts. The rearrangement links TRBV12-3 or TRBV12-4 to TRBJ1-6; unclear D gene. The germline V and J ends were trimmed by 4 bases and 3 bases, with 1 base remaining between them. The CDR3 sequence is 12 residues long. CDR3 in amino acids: CASSYYNSPLHF. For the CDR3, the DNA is TGTGCCAGCAGTTACTATAATTCACCCCTCCACTTT.

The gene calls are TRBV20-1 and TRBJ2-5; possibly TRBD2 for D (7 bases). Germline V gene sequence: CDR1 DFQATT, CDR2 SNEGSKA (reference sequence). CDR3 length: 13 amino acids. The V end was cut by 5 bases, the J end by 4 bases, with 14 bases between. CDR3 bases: TGCAGTGCTGGGGGGGCAGGGGCAGAGACCCAGTACTTC. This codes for CSAGGAGAETQYF.

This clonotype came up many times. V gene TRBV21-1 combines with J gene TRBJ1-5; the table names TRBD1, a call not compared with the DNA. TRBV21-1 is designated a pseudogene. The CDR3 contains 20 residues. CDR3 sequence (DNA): TGTGCCAGCAGCAAAGGGGATGCCGGACAGGGGCTATATAGCAATCAGCCCCAGCATTTT. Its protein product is CASSKGDAGQGLYSNQPQHF.

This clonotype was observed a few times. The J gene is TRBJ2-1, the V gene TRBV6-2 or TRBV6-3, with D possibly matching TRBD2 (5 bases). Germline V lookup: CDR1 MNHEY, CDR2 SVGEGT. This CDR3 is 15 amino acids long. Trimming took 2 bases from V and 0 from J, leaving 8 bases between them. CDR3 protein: CASSYPGSSYNEQFF. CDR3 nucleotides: TGTGCCAGCAGTTACCCGGGAAGCTCCTACAATGAGCAGTTCTTC.

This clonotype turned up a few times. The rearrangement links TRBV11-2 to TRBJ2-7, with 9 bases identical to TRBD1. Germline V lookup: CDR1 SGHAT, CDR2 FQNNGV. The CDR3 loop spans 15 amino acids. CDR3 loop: CASRLGQGRSYEQYV. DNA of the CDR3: TGTGCCAGCAGATTAGGACAGGGGAGATCCTACGAGCAGTACGTC.

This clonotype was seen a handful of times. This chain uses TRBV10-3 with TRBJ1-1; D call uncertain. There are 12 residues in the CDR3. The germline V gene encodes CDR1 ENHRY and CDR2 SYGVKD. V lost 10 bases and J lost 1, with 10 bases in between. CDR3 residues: CATGRTNTEAFF. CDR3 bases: TGTGCCACCGGACGCACGAACACTGAAGCTTTCTTT.

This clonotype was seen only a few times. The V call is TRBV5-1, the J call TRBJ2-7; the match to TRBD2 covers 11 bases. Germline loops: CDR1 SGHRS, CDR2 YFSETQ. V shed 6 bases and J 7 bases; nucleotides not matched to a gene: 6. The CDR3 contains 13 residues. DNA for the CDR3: TGCGCCAGCACCCTAGCGGGAGGATCAGAGCAGTACTTC. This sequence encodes CASTLAGGSEQYF.

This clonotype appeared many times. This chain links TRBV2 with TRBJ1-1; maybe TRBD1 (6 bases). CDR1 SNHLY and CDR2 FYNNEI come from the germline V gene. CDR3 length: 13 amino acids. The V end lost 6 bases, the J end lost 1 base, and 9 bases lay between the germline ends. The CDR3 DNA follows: TGTGCCAGCAGGGGGGCGCGGAACACTGAAGCTTTCTTT. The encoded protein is CASRGARNTEAFF. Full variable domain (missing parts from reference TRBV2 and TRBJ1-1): EPEVTQTPSHQVTQMGQEVILRCVPISNHLYFYWYRQILGQKVEFLVSFYNNEISEKSEIFDDQFSVERPDGSNFTLKIRSTKLEDSAMYFCASRGARNTEAFFGQGTRLTVV.

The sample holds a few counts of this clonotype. The CDR3 region is CSAGGGDLCFF. The CDR3 region has the DNA TGCAGTGCAGGGGGGGGGGACCTCTGTTTCTTC. The chain uses TRBV20-1 and TRBJ2-1; D is possibly TRBD2 (7 bases). The V and J ends lost 6 bases and 16 bases respectively, with 19 bases between them. The CDR3 is 11 residues long. CDR1 is DFQATT, CDR2 SNEGSKA, per germline (reference sequence).

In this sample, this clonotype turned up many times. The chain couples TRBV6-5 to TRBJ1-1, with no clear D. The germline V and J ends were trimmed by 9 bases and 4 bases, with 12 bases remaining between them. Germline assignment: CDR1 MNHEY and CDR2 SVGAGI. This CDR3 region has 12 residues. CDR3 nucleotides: TGTGCCAGTAGATACGCGGGCACTGAAGCTTTCTTT. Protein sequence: CASRYAGTEAFF.

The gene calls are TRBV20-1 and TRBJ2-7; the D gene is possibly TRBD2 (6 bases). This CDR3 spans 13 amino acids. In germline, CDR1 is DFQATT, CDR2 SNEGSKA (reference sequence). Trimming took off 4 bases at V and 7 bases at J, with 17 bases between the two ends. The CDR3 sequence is CSAIAGSYGEQYF. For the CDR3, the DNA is TGCAGTGCTATCGCGGGGTCCTACGGGGAGCAGTACTTC.

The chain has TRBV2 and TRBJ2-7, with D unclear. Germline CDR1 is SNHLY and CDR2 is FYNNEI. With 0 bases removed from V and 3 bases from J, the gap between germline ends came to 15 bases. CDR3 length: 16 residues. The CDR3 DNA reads TGTGCCAGCAGTGAAGCGCCGGGCCAGGTCGGCTACGAGCAGTACGTC. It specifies CASSEAPGQVGYEQYV.

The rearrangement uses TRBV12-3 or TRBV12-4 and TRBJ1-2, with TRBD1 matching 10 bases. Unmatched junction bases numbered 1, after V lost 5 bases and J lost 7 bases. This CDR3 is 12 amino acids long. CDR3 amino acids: CASSRQGAGYTF. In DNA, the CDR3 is TGTGCCAGCAGTCGACAGGGGGCTGGCTACACCTTC.

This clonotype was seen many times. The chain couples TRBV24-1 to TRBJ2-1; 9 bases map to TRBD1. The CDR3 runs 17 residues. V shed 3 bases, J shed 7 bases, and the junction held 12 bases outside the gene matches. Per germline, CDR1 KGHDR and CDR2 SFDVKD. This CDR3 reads CATSDVTRDRDANEQFF. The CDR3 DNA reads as TGTGCCACCAGTGATGTTACAAGGGACAGGGATGCGAATGAGCAGTTCTTC.

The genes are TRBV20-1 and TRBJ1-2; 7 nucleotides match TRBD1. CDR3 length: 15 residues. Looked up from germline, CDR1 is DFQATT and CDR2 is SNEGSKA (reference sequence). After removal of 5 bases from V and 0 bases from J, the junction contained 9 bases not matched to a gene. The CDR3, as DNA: TGCAGTGCTTACCATACAGGGGAGGCTAACTATGGCTACACCTTC. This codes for CSAYHTGEANYGYTF.

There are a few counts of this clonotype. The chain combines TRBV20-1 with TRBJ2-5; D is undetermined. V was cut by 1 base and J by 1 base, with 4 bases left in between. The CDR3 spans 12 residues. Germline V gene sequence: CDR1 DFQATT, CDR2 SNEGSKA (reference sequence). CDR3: CSARVGQETQYF. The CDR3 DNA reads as TGCAGTGCTAGAGTTGGCCAAGAGACCCAGTACTTC.

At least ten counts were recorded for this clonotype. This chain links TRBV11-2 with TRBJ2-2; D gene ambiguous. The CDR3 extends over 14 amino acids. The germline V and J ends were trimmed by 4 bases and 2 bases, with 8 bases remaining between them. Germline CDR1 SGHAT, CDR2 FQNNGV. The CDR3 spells CASSYGPNTGELFF. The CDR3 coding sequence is TGTGCCAGCAGCTACGGACCCAACACCGGGGAGCTGTTTTTT. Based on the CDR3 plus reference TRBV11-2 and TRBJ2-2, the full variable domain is EAGVAQSPRYKIIEKRQSVAFWCNPISGHATLYWYQQILGQGPKLLIQFQNNGVVDDSQLPKDRFSAERLKGVDSTLKIQPAKLEDSAVYLCASSYGPNTGELFFGEGSRLTVL.

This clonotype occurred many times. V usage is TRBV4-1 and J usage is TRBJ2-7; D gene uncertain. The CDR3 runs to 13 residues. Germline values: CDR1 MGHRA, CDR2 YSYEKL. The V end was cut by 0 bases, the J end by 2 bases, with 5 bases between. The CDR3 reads CASSQEQAYEQYF. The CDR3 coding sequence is TGCGCCAGCAGCCAAGAGCAAGCCTACGAGCAGTACTTC.

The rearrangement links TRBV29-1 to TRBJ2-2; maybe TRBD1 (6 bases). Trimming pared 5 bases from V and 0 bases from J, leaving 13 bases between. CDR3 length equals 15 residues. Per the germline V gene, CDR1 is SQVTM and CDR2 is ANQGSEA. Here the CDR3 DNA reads TGCAGCGTTCAGACAGGCCCAACGAACACCGGGGAGCTGTTTTTT. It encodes CSVQTGPTNTGELFF.